These T cell receptor beta chains were read from a single sample in a study of CD8 T cells in ankylosing spondylitis. TCRdb reanalysed the 5' RACE reads using MiXCR and keeps one entry per CDR3 protein. The table records around 430,000 distinct CDR3 sequences, roughly 15% of them present only once. The specimen was blood, either unsorted or a sorted T cell fraction (not recorded which). The source of these receptors is a male donor with ankylosing spondylitis. The CDR3 runs from the conserved cysteine through the conserved F or W. A D gene is named only where the DNA matches it firmly. Not every row has a clone size; where given, it reads once, few, many or a size class.

abundance	j_gene	d_gene	v_gene	CDR3nt	CDR3aa
NA	TRBJ1-2	TRBD1	TRBV6-5	TGTGCCAGCAGTTACTCGAAACAGGGGGCCTATGGCTACACCTTC	CASSYSKQGAYGYTF
NA	TRBJ2-7	NA	TRBV5-1	TGCGCCAGCAGCTTGGCCACAGGGATGGGCGAGCAGTACTTC	CASSLATGMGEQYF
few	TRBJ2-2	TRBD2	TRBV7-9	TGTGCCAGCAGACCGGGACTAGCAAGCACCGGGGAGCTGTTTTTT	CASRPGLASTGELFF
NA	TRBJ2-7	NA	TRBV29-1	TGCAGCGTTCGGGACGGCCAATGGCAGTACTTC	CSVRDGQWQYF
few	TRBJ2-3	NA	TRBV20-1	TGCAGTGCTATTGGTGGGGGCACAGATACGCAGTATTTT	CSAIGGGTDTQYF
few	TRBJ1-1	NA	TRBV4-1	TGCGCCAGCAGCCCGCCTGGAAGGGCCACTGAAGCTTTCTTT	CASSPPGRATEAFF
many	TRBJ2-7	NA	TRBV20-1	TGCAGTGCTAGATTTCGGACGGGGGACTACGAGCAGTACTTC	CSARFRTGDYEQYF
NA	TRBJ2-7	NA	TRBV7-3	TGTGCCAGCAGTTTAGAGCCAACTTACTCCTACGAGCAGTACTTC	CASSLEPTYSYEQYF
few	TRBJ2-7	NA	TRBV20-1	TGCAGTGCTGGCGGGCAGTCTAACTACGAGCAGTACTTC	CSAGGQSNYEQYF
NA	TRBJ1-2	NA	TRBV2	TGTGCCAGCAGTGATTCTGGGGATAACTATGGCTACACCTTC	CASSDSGDNYGYTF
few	TRBJ2-3	TRBD2	TRBV20-1	TGCAGTGCAGAAGGGACTAGCGGGAACCCCACTAGCACAGATACGCAGTATTTT	CSAEGTSGNPTSTDTQYF
NA	TRBJ2-3	TRBD1	TRBV5-1	TGCGCCAGCAGGGGATGGGACAGCAGCACAGATACGCAGTATTTT	CASRGWDSSTDTQYF
NA	TRBJ2-5	NA	TRBV25-1	TGTGCCAGCAGTGATTCCAGGGGAGGAGGGGAGACCCAGTACTTC	CASSDSRGGGETQYF
NA	TRBJ2-2	TRBD2	TRBV7-2	TGTGCCAGCAGTCAAAGGACTAGAGCCGGGGAGCTGTTTTTT	CASSQRTRAGELFF
NA	TRBJ2-7	NA	TRBV5-1	TGCGCCAGCAAGCTTGGGTCCGGGAACTCCTACGAGCAGTACTTC	CASKLGSGNSYEQYF
few	TRBJ1-4	NA	TRBV4-2	TGTGCCAGCAGCCAACCCTACGGGGGAACTGCTAATGAAAAACTGTTTTTT	CASSQPYGGTANEKLFF
few	TRBJ2-5	NA	TRBV10-3	TGTGCCATCAGTGCGAGGGGGATCCAAGAGACCCAGTACTTC	CAISARGIQETQYF
few	TRBJ2-7	TRBD1	TRBV12-3/TRBV12-4	TGTGCCAGCAGTTTAACAGGGGATCAATACGAGCAGTACTTC	CASSLTGDQYEQYF
few	TRBJ1-5	NA	TRBV7-8	TGTGCCAGCAGCTTAGCGGCTGGGGGTTCGAGCAATCAGCCCCAGCATTTT	CASSLAAGGSSNQPQHF
many	TRBJ1-5	NA	TRBV12-3/TRBV12-4	TGTGCCAGCAGTTTAGGAGACAGTCGGCCCCAGCATTTT	CASSLGDSRPQHF
NA	TRBJ1-1	NA	TRBV4-1	TGCGCCAGCAGCCAAGCGGGCAGGGGTGGCACTGAAGCTTTCTTT	CASSQAGRGGTEAFF
few	TRBJ1-1	NA	TRBV20-1	TGCAGTGCTAGACCCACGGGGGGGAGGGGGGCGAACACTGAAGCTTTCTTT	CSARPTGGRGANTEAFF
few	TRBJ2-3	NA	TRBV5-1	TGCGCCAGCAGCTCGTGGGCGGGGAGCACAGATACGCAGTATTTT	CASSSWAGSTDTQYF
NA	TRBJ1-1	NA	TRBV6-5	TGTGCCAGCAGTTACGATTCGAGGGGGAACACTGAAGCTTTCTTT	CASSYDSRGNTEAFF
few	TRBJ2-3	NA	TRBV18	TGTGCCAGCTCAATAAGCACAGATACGCAGTATTTT	CASSISTDTQYF
few	TRBJ1-5	NA	TRBV5-1	TGCGCCAGCAGCTTGGAGGGTAGGCCCAATCAGCCCCAGCATTTT	CASSLEGRPNQPQHF
NA	TRBJ1-1	NA	TRBV18	TGTGCCAGCTCCCTGATCGAGTGGAGGAACACTGAAGCTTTCTTT	CASSLIEWRNTEAFF
many	TRBJ2-4	NA	TRBV5-1	TGCGCCAGCCGGGACGGAAACATTCAGTACTTC	CASRDGNIQYF
few	TRBJ2-3	NA	TRBV12-3/TRBV12-4	TGTGCCAGCAGTCTACGGGAGTATCGAACAGATACGCAGTATTTT	CASSLREYRTDTQYF
many	TRBJ1-5	NA	TRBV9	TGTGCCAGCAGCGACACAGGGATCGGGCAGCCCCAGCATTTT	CASSDTGIGQPQHF
many	TRBJ2-1	NA	TRBV25-1	TGTGCCAGCTCCCGGGGGAGCTCCTACAATGAGCAGTTCTTC	CASSRGSSYNEQFF
NA	TRBJ1-2	TRBD1	TRBV20-1	TGCAGTGCCCCCCTCGGGGACAGGGACGGCTATGGCTACACCTTC	CSAPLGDRDGYGYTF
NA	TRBJ2-2	TRBD1	TRBV6-1	TGTGCCAGCAGGTCCAATCCCAGGGGGCAGATCGGGGAGCTGTTTTTT	CASRSNPRGQIGELFF
once	TRBJ2-7	TRBD2	TRBV28	TGTGCCAGCAGTCACACGGGGCGGGAGGGCCTGGGAGAGCAGTACTTC	CASSHTGREGLGEQYF
few	TRBJ1-3	NA	TRBV4-1	TGCGCCAGCAGCCAAGATGACAGTCGAAACACCATATATTTT	CASSQDDSRNTIYF
NA	TRBJ1-5	NA	TRBV5-5	TGTGCCAGCAGCCCTTATGGGGTTGATTCCAATCAGCCCCAGCATTTT	CASSPYGVDSNQPQHF
few	TRBJ2-3	TRBD1	TRBV9	TGTGCCAGCAGCGGGGCGACAGGGCGACCCACAGATACGCAGTATTTT	CASSGATGRPTDTQYF
NA	TRBJ2-5	TRBD2	TRBV29-1	TGCAGCGTTGACCTAGCGGGGGACCAAGAGACCCAGTACTTC	CSVDLAGDQETQYF
NA	TRBJ2-5	TRBD2	TRBV3-1	TGTGCCAGCCGGGACTACTCAGTCGCGACCCAGTACTTC	CASRDYSVATQYF
few	TRBJ2-2	NA	TRBV7-9	TGTGCCAGCAGCTTTGTGTCCGGCGGCACCGGGGAGCTGTTTTTT	CASSFVSGGTGELFF
few	TRBJ2-4	TRBD2	TRBV11-1	TGTGCCAGCAGCCCCGGACTAGCGTACGAGCTAGCCAAAAACATTCAGTACTTC	CASSPGLAYELAKNIQYF
NA	TRBJ1-5	NA	TRBV12-3/TRBV12-4	TGTGCCAGCAGTCAGACTTATAGCAATCAGCCCCAGCATTTT	CASSQTYSNQPQHF
few	TRBJ1-1	NA	TRBV29-1	TGCAGCGTTGTCACTGCCACTGAAGCTTTCTTT	CSVVTATEAFF
NA	TRBJ1-3	NA	TRBV20-1	TGCAGTGCTACCGCGACCGGCCCTGGAAACACCATATATTTT	CSATATGPGNTIYF
NA	TRBJ2-6	NA	TRBV20-1	TGCAGTGCTCACCAGAGCTCTGGGGCCAACGTCCTGACTTTC	CSAHQSSGANVLTF
few	TRBJ1-4	TRBD1	TRBV5-1	TGCGCCAGCAGGGCCGGGACAGGGGGTGAAAAACTGTTTTTT	CASRAGTGGEKLFF
many	TRBJ2-7	TRBD2	TRBV10-3	TGTGCCATCGGAAAGATACTAGCGGGGGCCTACGAGCAGTACTTC	CAIGKILAGAYEQYF
few	TRBJ1-1	TRBD1	TRBV9	TGTGCCAGCAGCCCCGGACAGGGAGTGATCACTGAAGCTTTCTTT	CASSPGQGVITEAFF
NA	TRBJ1-1	TRBD1	TRBV29-1	TGCAGCGTTAGACAGGGGCCCAGCACTGAAGTTTTCTTT	CSVRQGPSTEVFF
NA	TRBJ1-1	NA	TRBV20-1	TGCAGTGCTAGAGATCGGAGGGTGCACACTGAAGCTTTCTTT	CSARDRRVHTEAFF
once	TRBJ2-7	NA	TRBV20-1	TGCAGTGCTAGAGGGGCCCGTGCGGACTCTCTAGAGCAGTACTTC	CSARGARADSLEQYF
NA	TRBJ1-1	NA	TRBV20-1	TGCAGTGCCTTGGGGCCAGCCACTGAAGCTTTCTTT	CSALGPATEAFF
NA	TRBJ2-1	NA	TRBV20-1	TGCAGCCCCACGGGTGGTGAGCAGTTCTTC	CSPTGGEQFF
few	TRBJ2-1	NA	TRBV19	TGTGCCAGTAGTATGGGGATAGTAAATGAGCAGTTCTTC	CASSMGIVNEQFF
few	TRBJ2-1	TRBD2	TRBV11-2	TGTGCCAGCAGCCCAGTCCGACTAGCGGGTTCCCCTCTCAATGAGCAGTTCTTC	CASSPVRLAGSPLNEQFF